The rows below give T cell receptor beta chains drawn from one sample of a study of blood T cell repertoires in COVID-19. Measured with immunoSEQ multiplex PCR; TCRdb has only the in-frame clones, and not every one. Found here are some 300,000 clones, 85% to 90% of them singletons; the top ten hold under 3%. Source material: PBMCs or T cells enriched from blood (not recorded which). These receptor sequences come from a woman between 45 and 65 years old who had been exposed to COVID-19. Each CDR3 is given with its conserved first and last residue. The D gene is left open where the match is weak. Some rows have no size entry. The others give once, few or many, or a class for an expanded clone.

v_call,clone_size,d_call,cdr3_length,j_call,cdr3_aa,cdr3_nt
TRBV14,.,.,16,TRBJ2-1,CASSQVGGRSYNEQFF,TGTGCCAGCAGCCAAGTAGGCGGTCGATCCTACAATGAGCAGTTCTTC
TRBV6-4,.,TRBD1,16,TRBJ2-2,CASRATGGSNTGELFF,TGTGCCAGCAGGGCTACAGGGGGCTCGAACACCGGGGAGCTGTTTTTT
TRBV2,.,.,14,TRBJ1-4,CASIAGIQNEKLFF,TGTGCCAGCATAGCGGGAATTCAAAATGAAAAACTGTTTTTT
TRBV28,.,TRBD1,13,TRBJ2-1,CAITTGSGNEQFF,TGTGCCATTACGACAGGGAGTGGCAATGAGCAGTTCTTC
TRBV21-1,.,.,15,TRBJ2-1,CASSKEQGTYNEQFF,TGTGCCAGCAGCAAAGAACAGGGCACCTACAATGAGCAGTTCTTC
TRBV11-2,.,TRBD2,17,TRBJ2-1,CASSLVILLAGDNEQFF,TGTGCCAGCAGCTTAGTGATCCTTCTAGCGGGGGACAATGAGCAGTTCTTC
TRBV14,few,TRBD1,16,TRBJ1-2,CASSQIGQELRYGYTF,TGTGCCAGCAGCCAAATAGGACAGGAACTCCGCTATGGCTACACCTTC
TRBV28,.,TRBD1,15,TRBJ1-2,CASAPGGATNYGYTF,TGTGCCAGCGCCCCAGGGGGCGCGACTAACTATGGCTACACCTTC
TRBV2,.,.,16,TRBJ2-3,CASSRRDPRVLDTQYF,TGTGCCAGCAGCCGACGGGATCCCAGAGTGTTAGATACGCAGTATTTT
TRBV3-1/TRBV3-2,.,.,14,TRBJ2-7,CASSQREQGTEQYF,TGTGCCAGCAGCCAAAGAGAACAGGGTACCGAGCAGTACTTC
TRBV5-1,.,TRBD1,14,TRBJ1-3,CASRISGGGNTIYF,TGCGCCAGCAGAATTTCAGGGGGCGGAAACACCATATATTTT
TRBV2,.,.,15,TRBJ2-7,CASSEDRVTAYEQYF,TGTGCCAGCAGTGAAGACAGGGTTACCGCCTACGAGCAGTACTTC
TRBV5-6,.,.,12,TRBJ1-5,CASSLGLQPQHF,TGTGCCAGCAGCTTGGGTCTTCAGCCCCAGCATTTT
TRBV6-1,.,TRBD1,16,TRBJ1-5,CASSGEGGDGNQPQHF,TGTGCCAGCAGTGGAGAAGGGGGCGATGGCAATCAGCCCCAGCATTTT
TRBV29-1,.,TRBD2,13,TRBJ2-2,CSPDSGDPGELFF,TGCAGCCCTGATAGCGGGGACCCCGGGGAGCTGTTTTTT
TRBV6-5,once,.,14,TRBJ2-1,CASNRESSYNEQFF,TGTGCCAGCAACCGGGAATCAAGCTACAATGAGCAGTTCTTC
TRBV5-1,.,.,14,TRBJ2-3,CASSLQGLADTQYF,TGCGCCAGCAGCTTGCAGGGATTGGCAGATACGCAGTATTTT
TRBV24-1,.,TRBD2,16,TRBJ2-1,CATSESIAGGRGEQFF,TGTGCCACCAGTGAGTCCATAGCGGGGGGGCGGGGTGAGCAGTTCTTC
TRBV2,once,.,14,TRBJ2-3,CASRRPGGTDTQYF,TGTGCCAGCAGACGGCCAGGGGGCACAGATACGCAGTATTTT
TRBV25-1,once,TRBD1,13,TRBJ2-5,CASSLQGAETQYF,TGTGCCAGCAGTTTACAGGGGGCAGAGACCCAGTACTTC
TRBV29-1,.,TRBD1,14,TRBJ2-3,CSGLPGQVIDTQYF,TGCAGCGGACTACCGGGACAGGTAATAGATACGCAGTATTTT
TRBV11-3,few,.,13,TRBJ2-3,CASSGSGTDTQYF,TGTGCCAGCAGCGGGAGTGGCACAGATACGCAGTATTTT
TRBV30,.,TRBD1,17,TRBJ2-3,CAWRRDRDRGHGDTQYF,TGTGCCTGGAGGAGGGACCGGGACAGGGGGCATGGAGATACGCAGTATTTT
TRBV28,.,TRBD2,16,TRBJ2-3,CASSSGTSGALDTQYF,TGTGCCAGCAGTTCCGGGACTAGCGGGGCATTGGATACGCAGTATTTT
TRBV5-4,.,TRBD1,15,TRBJ2-7,CASSLSQGNSYEQYF,TGTGCCAGCAGCTTGTCACAGGGGAACTCCTACGAGCAGTACTTC
TRBV7-2,.,.,14,TRBJ1-2,CASSFTLGASGYTF,TGTGCCAGCAGCTTCACGCTTGGGGCGAGTGGCTACACCTTC
TRBV18,.,TRBD2,16,TRBJ2-3,CASSPRAGGQGDTQYF,TGTGCCAGCTCACCACGAGCGGGGGGGCAAGGAGATACGCAGTATTTT
TRBV5-1,.,.,15,TRBJ2-7,CASSLGKTVTYEQYF,TGCGCCAGCAGCTTGGGGAAAACAGTGACCTACGAGCAGTACTTC
TRBV27,.,TRBD2,19,TRBJ2-6,CASSLYGGASSSGANVLTF,TGTGCCAGCAGTTTATACGGGGGGGCATCGAGCTCTGGGGCCAACGTCCTGACTTTC
TRBV28,.,.,13,TRBJ1-5,CASSPPRDQPQHF,TGTGCCAGCAGTCCCCCACGAGATCAGCCCCAGCATTTT
TRBV6-2/TRBV6-3,.,TRBD2,18,TRBJ2-2,CASSYRLAGILGTGELFF,TGTGCCAGCAGTTACAGACTAGCGGGGATCCTCGGGACCGGGGAGCTGTTTTTT
TRBV11-2,.,.,12,TRBJ1-2,CASSLDGYGYTF,TGTGCCAGCAGCTTAGACGGGTATGGCTACACCTTC
TRBV7-9,.,TRBD1,14,TRBJ2-5,CASSQDRAWETQYF,TGTGCCAGCAGTCAAGACAGGGCGTGGGAGACCCAGTACTTC
TRBV6-5,.,TRBD1,14,TRBJ2-2,CASRGQGAAGELFF,TGTGCCAGTAGGGGACAGGGGGCGGCCGGGGAGCTGTTTTTT
TRBV6-5,.,.,13,TRBJ2-7,CASSYEVGYEQYF,TGTGCCAGCAGTTACGAGGTTGGATACGAGCAGTACTTC
TRBV6-5,once,.,13,TRBJ1-2,CASSKVGEGGYTF,TGTGCCAGCAGCAAAGTAGGGGAAGGAGGCTACACCTTC
TRBV3-1/TRBV3-2,.,.,15,TRBJ1-5,CASSQEHTGAQPQHF,TGTGCCAGCAGCCAAGAGCACACTGGGGCCCAGCCCCAGCATTTT
TRBV7-2,.,TRBD1,14,TRBJ1-2,CASSPMDRVLGYTF,TGTGCCAGCAGCCCTATGGACAGGGTTTTAGGCTACACCTTC
TRBV18,.,.,14,TRBJ1-1,CASSPTGVNTEAFF,TGTGCCAGCTCACCGACAGGAGTGAACACTGAAGCTTTCTTT
TRBV10-3,.,.,15,TRBJ1-6,CAISERGQWNSPLHF,TGTGCCATCAGTGAGAGAGGACAGTGGAATTCACCCCTCCACTTT
TRBV3-1/TRBV3-2,once,.,14,TRBJ2-7,CASSDRQVSYEQYF,TGTGCCAGCAGCGACCGACAGGTGTCCTACGAGCAGTACTTC
TRBV9,.,TRBD2,14,TRBJ2-1,CASGVAGVLNEQFF,TGTGCCAGCGGAGTAGCGGGGGTGCTGAATGAGCAGTTCTTC
TRBV14,.,TRBD1,16,TRBJ1-1,CASSPWIQGARTEAFF,TGTGCCAGCAGCCCCTGGATACAGGGGGCGAGGACTGAAGCTTTCTTT
TRBV28,.,.,12,TRBJ2-7,CASGGGRDEQYF,TGTGCCAGCGGCGGAGGTCGTGACGAGCAGTACTTC
TRBV4-2,.,.,14,TRBJ1-2,CASSQFGANYGYTF,TGTGCCAGCAGCCAATTCGGAGCTAACTATGGCTACACCTTC